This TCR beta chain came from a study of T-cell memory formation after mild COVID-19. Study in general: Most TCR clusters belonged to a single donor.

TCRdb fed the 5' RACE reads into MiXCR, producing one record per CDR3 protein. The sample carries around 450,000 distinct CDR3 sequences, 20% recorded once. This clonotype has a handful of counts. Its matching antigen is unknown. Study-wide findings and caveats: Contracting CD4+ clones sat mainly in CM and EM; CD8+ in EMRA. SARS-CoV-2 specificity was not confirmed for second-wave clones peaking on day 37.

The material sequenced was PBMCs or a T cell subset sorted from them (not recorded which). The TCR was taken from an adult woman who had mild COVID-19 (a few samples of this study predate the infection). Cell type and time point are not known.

CDR3 nucleotides: TGTGCCAGCAGCGCAACCGGGACAGGGCGCGACGAGCAGTACTTC. Amino acids: CASSATGTGRDEQYF. The chain carries TRBV7-3 and TRBJ2-7, with TRBD1 matching 9 bases. The trim removed 5 bases at V and 5 bases at J, leaving 10 bases unmatched. Per the germline V gene, CDR1 is SGHTA and CDR2 is FQGTGA. The CDR3 has 15 residues.